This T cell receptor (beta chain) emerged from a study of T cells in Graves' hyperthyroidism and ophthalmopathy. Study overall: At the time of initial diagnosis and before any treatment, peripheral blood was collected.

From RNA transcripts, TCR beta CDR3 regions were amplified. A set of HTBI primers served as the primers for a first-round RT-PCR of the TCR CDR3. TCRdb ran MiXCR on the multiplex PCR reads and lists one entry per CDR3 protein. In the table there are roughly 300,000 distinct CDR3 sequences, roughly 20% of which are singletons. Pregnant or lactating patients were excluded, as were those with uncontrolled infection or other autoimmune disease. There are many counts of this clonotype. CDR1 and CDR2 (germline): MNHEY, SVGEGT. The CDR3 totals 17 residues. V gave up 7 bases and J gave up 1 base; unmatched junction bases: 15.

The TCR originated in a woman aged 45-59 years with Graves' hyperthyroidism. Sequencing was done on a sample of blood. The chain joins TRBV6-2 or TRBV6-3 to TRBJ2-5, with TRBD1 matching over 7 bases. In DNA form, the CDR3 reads TGTGCCAGCACCCGATTCGGACTTCGGGACAGCCAAGAGACCCAGTACTTC. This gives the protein CASTRFGLRDSQETQYF.